The rows below give T cell receptor beta chains drawn from one sample of a study of beta chain features in type 1 diabetes. Here immunoSEQ multiplex PCR was the method, and the copy in TCRdb shows in-frame clones only, minus some. The repertoire holds around 400,000 clones, with roughly 15% as singletons. Sequenced sample: naive CD4+ T cells from blood. These receptors all stem from a woman between 18 and 29 years old in good health. Both conserved end residues are part of each CDR3. A D gene is named only where the DNA matches it firmly. Only some rows state a clone size, as once, few, many or a class for expanded clones.

clone_size,j_call,d_call,v_call,cdr3_nt,cdr3_aa
few,TRBJ1-1,TRBD1,TRBV9,TGTGCCAGCATTATCCCCCCCGAGGGGACAGCTCCTTTCCCCATGAACACTGAAGCTTTCTTT,CASIIPPEGTAPFPMNTEAFF
-,TRBJ1-1,TRBD1,TRBV28,TGTGCCAGCAGTTTTCCATTCAGGGGGAGTGAAGCTTTCTTT,CASSFPFRGSEAFF
-,TRBJ1-1,-,TRBV30,TGTGCCTGCCCGCCCGGGGAGGGGAGGGACACTGAAGCTTTCTTT,CACPPGEGRDTEAFF
-,TRBJ1-2,-,TRBV9,TGTGCCAGCAGCCGAAGTAACAGGAACTTTAACTATGGCTACACCTTT,CASSRSNRNFNYGYTF
-,TRBJ2-1,TRBD2,TRBV10-3,TGTGCCATCAGTGCCGGGACTAGCGGCACCTACAATGAGCAGTTCTTC,CAISAGTSGTYNEQFF
once,TRBJ2-3,TRBD1,TRBV10-3,TGTGCCATCAGCGGGACAGGGATAGATACGCAGTATTTT,CAISGTGIDTQYF
-,TRBJ2-7,TRBD2,TRBV5-1,TGCGCCAGCAGCTTTAGCGGGCTCTCCTACGAGCAGTACTTC,CASSFSGLSYEQYF
few,TRBJ2-3,-,TRBV7-9,TGTGCCAGCAGCTCTGGACAGTTTCCAGATACGCAGTATTTT,CASSSGQFPDTQYF
few,TRBJ2-1,TRBD2,TRBV25-1,TGTGCCAGCAGTGAAAAGGTCGCTAGCGGGAGGGCCAGGTGGGCGCAGTTCTTC,CASSEKVASGRARWAQFF
few,TRBJ1-4,-,TRBV7-9,TGTGCCAGCAGCTTAGGTCTAGAAAAACTGTTTTTT,CASSLGLEKLFF
-,TRBJ2-1,TRBD2,TRBV4-2,TGTGCCAGCAGCCAAGACCCAGCGGGAGGCGTCGGATACTCCTACAATGAGCAGTTCTTC,CASSQDPAGGVGYSYNEQFF
-,TRBJ2-7,-,TRBV19,TGTGCCAGTAGTATAGGAGCGGACTACGAGCAGTACTTC,CASSIGADYEQYF
-,TRBJ2-3,-,TRBV30,TGTGCCTCACAGGGTTTTGGAGTTACGCAGTATTTT,CASQGFGVTQYF
-,TRBJ2-3,TRBD2,TRBV5-1,TGCGCCAGCAGCTTGGGTGCGGGAGGGGGCACAGATACGCAGTATTTT,CASSLGAGGGTDTQYF
few,TRBJ2-1,-,TRBV11-2,TGTGCCAGCAGCTTAGGGGTTGCGGGCGTCTACAATGAGCAGTTCTTC,CASSLGVAGVYNEQFF
-,TRBJ2-2,TRBD1,TRBV9,TGTGCCAGCAGCGCCAAGGGGGCTGGCGGGGAGCTGTTTTTT,CASSAKGAGGELFF
few,TRBJ2-7,-,TRBV7-2,TGTGCCAGCAGCTCAGGGGTAGGGGAGCAGTACTTC,CASSSGVGEQYF
-,TRBJ2-7,-,TRBV28,TGTGCCAGCAGTCCCGGGGATCTAGTCCCAAGGACCTACGAGCAGTACTTC,CASSPGDLVPRTYEQYF
few,TRBJ2-5,-,TRBV5-6,TGTGCCAGCAGCCCTGGGACATACCGACAAGAGACCCAGTACTTC,CASSPGTYRQETQYF
-,TRBJ1-2,TRBD1,TRBV6-5,TGTGCCAGCAGTTACTCGCTTGGGGACAGGGCATATGGCTACACCTTC,CASSYSLGDRAYGYTF
few,TRBJ1-4,-,TRBV7-9,TGTGCCAGCAGCTCCAGGACGGGGGGAAATGAAAAACTGTTTTTT,CASSSRTGGNEKLFF
-,TRBJ2-2,TRBD2,TRBV4-2,TGTGCCAGCAGGGATAGCGGGAGGGCCCTCGACACCGGGGAGCTGTTTTTT,CASRDSGRALDTGELFF
few,TRBJ2-3,TRBD1,TRBV7-3,TGTGCCAGCAGCTTGGACAGGGGCACAGATACGCAGTATTTT,CASSLDRGTDTQYF
-,TRBJ2-1,-,TRBV5-4,TGTGCCAGCAGCCCTACCAGGGGACCCTACAATGAGCAGTTCTTC,CASSPTRGPYNEQFF
-,TRBJ1-4,TRBD1,TRBV29-1,TGCAGCGTTTCTATGGACAGGGAAAAACTGTTTTTT,CSVSMDREKLFF
-,TRBJ2-7,-,TRBV30,TGTGCCTGGAAAGGGCAGGGCCTTTCTCACGAGCAGTACTTC,CAWKGQGLSHEQYF
-,TRBJ2-7,-,TRBV25-1,TGTGCCAGCAGTACGGGGGGCTCGGGGAAAGAGCAGTACTTC,CASSTGGSGKEQYF
-,TRBJ2-5,-,TRBV21-1,TGTGCCAGCAGCAAAGGTCGGCGGAGACAGGGGATGGAGACCCAGTACTTC,CASSKGRRRQGMETQYF
few,TRBJ2-1,-,TRBV28,TGTGCCAGTCGGGAGTTTTTTACCAATGAGCAGTTCTTC,CASREFFTNEQFF
few,TRBJ2-5,-,TRBV5-1,TGCGCCAGCAGCTTGGGCAGGGGAGAGACCCAGTACTTC,CASSLGRGETQYF
-,TRBJ1-2,-,TRBV28,TGTGCCAGCAGTTTCAGGGGTGGCTACACCTTC,CASSFRGGYTF
few,TRBJ1-1,TRBD1,TRBV30,TGTGCCTGGGCGTGGACAGGGGCCAGGACTGAAGCTTTCTTT,CAWAWTGARTEAFF
few,TRBJ2-1,TRBD2,TRBV29-1,TGCAGCGTTGTGGTAGCGGGCAATGAGCAGTTCTTC,CSVVVAGNEQFF
few,TRBJ2-6,-,TRBV6-1,TGTGCCAGCAGTGAGAACCGCAGGGTCCTGACTTTC,CASSENRRVLTF
-,TRBJ2-1,-,TRBV10-3,TGTGCCATCAGTGAGGGGGGGTACAATGAGCAGTTCTTC,CAISEGGYNEQFF
-,TRBJ2-1,-,TRBV9,TGTGCCAGCAGCGAGTTCCCCCTACGGGAGCAGTTCTTC,CASSEFPLREQFF
-,TRBJ2-1,-,TRBV4-3,TGCGCCAGCAGCCAAGCATCCGAGCAGTTCTTC,CASSQASEQFF
few,TRBJ2-1,-,TRBV11-2,TGTGCCAGCAGCTTAGCCAGGTACAATGAGCAGTTCTTC,CASSLARYNEQFF
-,TRBJ2-3,-,TRBV28,TGTGCCAGCAGGCCTTACGGGGCAGATACGCAGTATTTT,CASRPYGADTQYF
few,TRBJ2-7,-,TRBV20-1,TGCAGTGCTAGGGGCCCCCCGCAGTACTTC,CSARGPPQYF
-,TRBJ2-7,-,TRBV7-9,TGTGCCAGCAGCTCGGAAACAGGGTCCCACGAGCAGTACTTC,CASSSETGSHEQYF
-,TRBJ1-3,-,TRBV30,TGTGCCTATATGACAGTCTCTGGAAACACCATATATTTT,CAYMTVSGNTIYF
-,TRBJ2-7,-,TRBV5-4,TGTGCCAGCAGTCGGTTAGCGGACGAGCAGTACTTC,CASSRLADEQYF
-,TRBJ2-1,TRBD1,TRBV28,TGTGCCAGCAGTTTCCACGGACAGGGGGCGATCAATGAGCAGTTCTTC,CASSFHGQGAINEQFF
few,TRBJ1-1,-,TRBV30,TGTGCCTGGAGCCTGCGGGGACTGAACACTGAAGCTTTCTTT,CAWSLRGLNTEAFF
-,TRBJ1-5,TRBD1,TRBV6-1,TGTGCCAGTTCCGGGACAGAATTCAATCAGCCCCAGCATTTT,CASSGTEFNQPQHF